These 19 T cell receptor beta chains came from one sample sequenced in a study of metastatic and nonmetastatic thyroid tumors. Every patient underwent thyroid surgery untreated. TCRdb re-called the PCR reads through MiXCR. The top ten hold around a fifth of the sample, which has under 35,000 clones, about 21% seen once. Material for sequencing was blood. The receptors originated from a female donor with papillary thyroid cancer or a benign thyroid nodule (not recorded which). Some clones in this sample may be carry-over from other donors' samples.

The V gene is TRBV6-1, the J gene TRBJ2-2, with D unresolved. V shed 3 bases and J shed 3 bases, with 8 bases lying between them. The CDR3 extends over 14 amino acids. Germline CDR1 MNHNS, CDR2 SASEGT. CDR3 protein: CASSETVDTGELFF. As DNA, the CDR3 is TGTGCCAGCAGTGAGACTGTCGACACCGGGGAGCTGTTTTTT.

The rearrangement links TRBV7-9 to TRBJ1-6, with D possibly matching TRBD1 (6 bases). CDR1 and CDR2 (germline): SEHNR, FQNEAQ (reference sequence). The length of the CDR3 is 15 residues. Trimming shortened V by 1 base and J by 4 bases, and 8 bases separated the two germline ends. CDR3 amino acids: CASSLETGYNSPLHF. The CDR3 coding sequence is TGTGCCAGCAGCTTAGAAACAGGGTATAATTCACCCCTCCACTTT.

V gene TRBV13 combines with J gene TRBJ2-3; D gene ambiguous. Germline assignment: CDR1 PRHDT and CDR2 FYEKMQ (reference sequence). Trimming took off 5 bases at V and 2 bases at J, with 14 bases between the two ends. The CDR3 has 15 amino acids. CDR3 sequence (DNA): TGTGCCAGCAGCCCGTCCGTAGTAGTCACAGATACGCAGTATTTT. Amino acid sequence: CASSPSVVVTDTQYF.

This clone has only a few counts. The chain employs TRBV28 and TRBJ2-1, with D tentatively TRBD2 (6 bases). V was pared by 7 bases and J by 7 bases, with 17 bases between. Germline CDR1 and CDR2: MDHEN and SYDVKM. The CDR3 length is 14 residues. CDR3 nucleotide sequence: TGTGCCAGCACGTCGTCGGGAGAGATGAATGAGCAGTTCTTC. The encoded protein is CASTSSGEMNEQFF. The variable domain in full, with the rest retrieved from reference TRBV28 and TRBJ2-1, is DVKVTQSSRYLVKRTGEKVFLECVQDMDHENMFWYRQDPGLGLRLIYFSYDVKMKEKGDIPEGYSVSREKKERFSLILESASTNQTSMYLCASTSSGEMNEQFFGPGTRLTVL.

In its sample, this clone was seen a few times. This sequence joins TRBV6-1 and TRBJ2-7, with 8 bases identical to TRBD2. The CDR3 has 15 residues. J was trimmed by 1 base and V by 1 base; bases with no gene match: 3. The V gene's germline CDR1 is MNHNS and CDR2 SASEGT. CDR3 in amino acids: CASSEGSSGSYEQYF. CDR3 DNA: TGTGCCAGCAGTGAAGGCTCTAGCGGGTCCTACGAGCAGTACTTC.

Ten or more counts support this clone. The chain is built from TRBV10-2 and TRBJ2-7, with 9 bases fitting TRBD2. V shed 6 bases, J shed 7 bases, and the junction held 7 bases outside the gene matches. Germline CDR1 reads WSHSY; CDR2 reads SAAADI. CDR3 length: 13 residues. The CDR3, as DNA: TGCGCCAGCAGGGGACTAGCAGCGGGAGAGCAGTACTTC. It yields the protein CASRGLAAGEQYF.

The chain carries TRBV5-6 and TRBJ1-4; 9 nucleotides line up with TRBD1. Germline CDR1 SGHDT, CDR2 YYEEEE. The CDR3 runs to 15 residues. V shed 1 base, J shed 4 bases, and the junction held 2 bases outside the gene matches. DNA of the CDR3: TGTGCCAGCAGCTTGCCGACAGGGGGTAATGAAAAACTGTTTTTT. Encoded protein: CASSLPTGGNEKLFF. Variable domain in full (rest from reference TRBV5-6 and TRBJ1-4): DAGVTQSPTHLIKTRGQQVTLRCSPKSGHDTVSWYQQALGQGPQFIFQYYEEEERQRGNFPDRFSGHQFPNYSSELNVNALLLGDSALYLCASSLPTGGNEKLFFGSGTQLSVL.

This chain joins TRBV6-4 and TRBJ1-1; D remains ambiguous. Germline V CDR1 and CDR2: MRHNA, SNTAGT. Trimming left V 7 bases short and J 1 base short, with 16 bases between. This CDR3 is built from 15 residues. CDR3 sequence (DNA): TGTGCCAGCAATAGACTACAACTATCGAACACTGAAGCTTTCTTT. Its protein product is CASNRLQLSNTEAFF.

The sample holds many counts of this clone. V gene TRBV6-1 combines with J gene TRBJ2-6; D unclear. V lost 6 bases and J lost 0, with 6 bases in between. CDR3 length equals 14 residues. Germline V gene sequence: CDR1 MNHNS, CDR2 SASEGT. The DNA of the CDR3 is TGTGCCAGCAGATACAGCTCTGGGGCCAACGTCCTGACTTTC. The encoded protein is CASRYSSGANVLTF.

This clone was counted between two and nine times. DNA for the CDR3: TGTGCTAGTGGTTTGGCGGGTCTAGGATCCGAGCAGTACTTC. Protein product: CASGLAGLGSEQYF. The V and J genes are TRBV12-5 and TRBJ2-7; D is undetermined. The germline gives CDR1 LGHNT, CDR2 FRNRAP. Deletions cut 1 base from V and 6 bases from J, with 13 bases between. The CDR3 consists of 14 residues. Looking up the rest from reference TRBV12-5 and TRBJ2-7 gives the full variable domain: DARVTQTPRHKVTEMGQEVTMRCQPILGHNTVFWYRQTMMQGLELLAYFRNRAPLDDSGMPKDRFSAEMPDATLATLKIQPSEPRDSAVYFCASGLAGLGSEQYFGPGTRLTVT.

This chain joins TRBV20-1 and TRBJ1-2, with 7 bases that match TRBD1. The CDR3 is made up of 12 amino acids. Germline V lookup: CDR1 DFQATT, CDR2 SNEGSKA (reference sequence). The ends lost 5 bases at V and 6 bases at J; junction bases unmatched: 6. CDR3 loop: CSAATGEDGYTF. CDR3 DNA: TGCAGTGCTGCTACAGGGGAAGATGGCTACACCTTC.

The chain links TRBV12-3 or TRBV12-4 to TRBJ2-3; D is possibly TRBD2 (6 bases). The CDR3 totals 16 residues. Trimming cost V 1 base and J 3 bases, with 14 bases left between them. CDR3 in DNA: TGTGCCAGCAGTTTAGGCTACGGTGGAGGGACAGATACGCAGTATTTT. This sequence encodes CASSLGYGGGTDTQYF.

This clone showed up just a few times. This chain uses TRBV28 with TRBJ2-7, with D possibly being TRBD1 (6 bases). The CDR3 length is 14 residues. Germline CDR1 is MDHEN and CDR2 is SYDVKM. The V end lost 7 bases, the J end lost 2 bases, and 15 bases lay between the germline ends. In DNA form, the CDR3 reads TGTGCCAGCAAACAGGGAATCCCCACCTACGAGCAGTACTTC. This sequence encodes CASKQGIPTYEQYF.

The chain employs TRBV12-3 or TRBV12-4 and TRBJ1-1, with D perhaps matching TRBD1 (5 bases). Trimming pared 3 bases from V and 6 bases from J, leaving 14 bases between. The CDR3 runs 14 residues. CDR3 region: CASSLRGRRAEAFF. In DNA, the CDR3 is TGTGCCAGCAGTTTGCGGGGGAGAAGGGCTGAAGCTTTCTTT.

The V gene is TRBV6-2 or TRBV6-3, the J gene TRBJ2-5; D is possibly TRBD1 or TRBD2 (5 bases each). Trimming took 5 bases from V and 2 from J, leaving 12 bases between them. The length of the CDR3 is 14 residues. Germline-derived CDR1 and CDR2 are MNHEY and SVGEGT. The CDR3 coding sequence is TGTGCCAGCAGTAAAGGGACGGATCAAGAGACCCAGTACTTC. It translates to CASSKGTDQETQYF.

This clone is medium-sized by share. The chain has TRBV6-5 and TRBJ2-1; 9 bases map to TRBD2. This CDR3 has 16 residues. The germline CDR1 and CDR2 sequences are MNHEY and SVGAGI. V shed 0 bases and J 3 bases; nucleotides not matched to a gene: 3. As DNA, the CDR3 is TGTGCCAGCAGTTACTCCTCTAGCGGGGTCTACAATGAGCAGTTCTTC. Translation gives CASSYSSSGVYNEQFF.

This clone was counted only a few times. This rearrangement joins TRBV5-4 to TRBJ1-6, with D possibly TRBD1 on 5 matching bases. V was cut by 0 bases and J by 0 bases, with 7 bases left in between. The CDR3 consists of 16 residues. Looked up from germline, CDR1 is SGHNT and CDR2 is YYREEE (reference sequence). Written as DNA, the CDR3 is TGTGCCAGCAGCTTGGATGGGGGCTCCTATAATTCACCCCTCCACTTT. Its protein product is CASSLDGGSYNSPLHF.

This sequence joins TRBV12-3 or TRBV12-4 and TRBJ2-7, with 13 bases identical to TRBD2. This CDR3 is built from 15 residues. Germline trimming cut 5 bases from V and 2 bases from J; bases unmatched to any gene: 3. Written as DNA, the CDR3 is TGTGCCAGCAGTCGAGGACTAGCGGGAGCCTACGAGCAGTACTTC. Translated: CASSRGLAGAYEQYF.

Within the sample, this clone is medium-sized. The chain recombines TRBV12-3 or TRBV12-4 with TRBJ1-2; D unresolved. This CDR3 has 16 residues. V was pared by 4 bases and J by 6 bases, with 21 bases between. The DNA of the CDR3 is TGTGCCAGCAGTTCCCGGGCCGCAAGGGCTTTAGATGGCTACACCTTC. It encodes CASSSRAARALDGYTF.